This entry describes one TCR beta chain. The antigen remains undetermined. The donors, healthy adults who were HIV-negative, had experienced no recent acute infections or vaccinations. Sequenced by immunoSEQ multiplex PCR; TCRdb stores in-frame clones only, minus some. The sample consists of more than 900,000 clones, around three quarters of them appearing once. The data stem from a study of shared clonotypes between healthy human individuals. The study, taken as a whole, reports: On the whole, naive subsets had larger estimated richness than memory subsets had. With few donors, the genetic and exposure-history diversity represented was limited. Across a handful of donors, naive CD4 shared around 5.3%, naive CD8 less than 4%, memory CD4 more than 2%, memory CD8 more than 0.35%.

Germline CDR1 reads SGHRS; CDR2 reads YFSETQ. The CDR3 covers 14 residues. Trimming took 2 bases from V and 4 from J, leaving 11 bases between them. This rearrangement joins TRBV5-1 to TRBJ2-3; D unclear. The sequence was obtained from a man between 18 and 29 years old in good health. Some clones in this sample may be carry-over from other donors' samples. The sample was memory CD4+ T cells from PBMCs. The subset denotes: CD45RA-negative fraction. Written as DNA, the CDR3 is TGCGCCAGCAGCTTCTTCATAGGCCCAGATACGCAGTATTTT. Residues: CASSFFIGPDTQYF.